The 9 T cell receptor beta chains below all came from one sample that was sequenced in a study of T cell repertoires in cytomegalovirus infection. The antigens these receptors bind are not known. Each CDR3 protein gets one entry after TCRdb re-called the reads with MiXCR. The table includes approximately 770,000 distinct CDR3 sequences, roughly 28% detected once. The sample consisted of cultured CD8+ T cells from PBMCs, taken from culture after CMV antigen stimulation. The receptors stem from a human donor in good health (CMV status not recorded). Some clones in this sample may be carry-over from other donors' samples.

In this sample, this clonotype turned up a few times. This sequence joins TRBV12-3 or TRBV12-4 and TRBJ2-5; possible D gene TRBD1, 5 bases. The CDR3 is 14 amino acids. With 3 bases removed from V and 3 bases from J, the gap between germline ends came to 11 bases. The CDR3 region has the DNA TGTGCCAGCAGTTTGCCAGGGATGAAAGAGACCCAGTACTTC. Protein product: CASSLPGMKETQYF.

This clonotype was counted many times. The chain is built from TRBV12-3 or TRBV12-4 and TRBJ1-1; 7 nucleotides align to TRBD1. The CDR3 covers 13 residues. Unmatched junction bases numbered 4, after V lost 5 bases and J lost 4 bases. Here the CDR3 reads CASSLDRATEAFF. The DNA of the CDR3 is TGTGCCAGCAGTCTCGACAGGGCCACTGAAGCTTTCTTT.

This clonotype was counted many times. The J gene is TRBJ2-7, the V gene TRBV6-1; D might be TRBD2 (5 bases). The germline V gene encodes CDR1 MNHNS and CDR2 SASEGT. Trimming removed 8 bases from V and 5 bases from J, with 22 bases in between. The CDR3 consists of 15 residues. Here the CDR3 reads CASRWGAWAPNEQYF. CDR3 nucleotides: TGTGCCAGCCGTTGGGGAGCCTGGGCGCCGAACGAGCAGTACTTC.

The chain joins TRBV27 to TRBJ1-1; D not certain. The germline CDR1 and CDR2 sequences are MNHEY and SMNVEV (reference sequence). The CDR3 consists of 14 residues. V was clipped by 5 bases and J by 0 bases, with 10 bases between them. The CDR3 protein is CASSHGVVNTEAFF. In DNA, the CDR3 is TGTGCCAGCAGTCATGGAGTTGTGAACACTGAAGCTTTCTTT.

This chain connects TRBV27 to TRBJ1-2; TRBD1 aligns across 8 bases. Germline V gene data show CDR1 as MNHEY and CDR2 as SMNVEV (reference sequence). The CDR3 length is 16 residues. V lost 5 bases to trimming and J lost 1 base; unmatched junction nucleotides: 9. In DNA form, the CDR3 reads TGTGCCAGCAGTCAAACCTGGGACAGGCTTAACTATGGCTACACCTTC. Encoded protein: CASSQTWDRLNYGYTF.

The V gene is TRBV7-9, the J gene TRBJ2-1; 10 bases match TRBD1. This CDR3 is built from 13 residues. Germline CDR1 reads SEHNR; CDR2 reads FQNEAQ (reference sequence). V was pared by 8 bases and J by 6 bases, with 4 bases of the junction left unmatched. The CDR3 DNA reads TGTGCCAGCCGGGACAGGGGCCTCAATGAGCAGTTCTTC. Protein: CASRDRGLNEQFF.

The sample holds a few counts of this clonotype. The CDR3 DNA is TGTGCCATCAGCCTTAGCGGGGGGGAAGAGACCCAGTACTTC. Residues: CAISLSGGEETQYF. The chain recombines TRBV10-3 with TRBJ2-5; 11 bases are a match to TRBD2. The germline V gene encodes CDR1 ENHRY and CDR2 SYGVKD. The CDR3 runs 14 residues. Germline trimming cut 6 bases from V and 3 bases from J; bases unmatched to any gene: 3.

The V gene is TRBV14, the J gene TRBJ2-7, with 8 bases lining up with TRBD1. The germline V gene has CDR1 SGHDN and CDR2 FVKESK. This CDR3 spans 16 amino acids. Losses at the gene ends were 3 bases for V and 2 bases for J; bases not matched to a gene: 9. CDR3 nucleotides: TGTGCCAGCAGCCATCATTCCGAGACAGGGGCCTACGAGCAGTACTTC. Amino acids: CASSHHSETGAYEQYF.

V and J are TRBV7-9 and TRBJ1-4; no reliable D call. CDR1 SEHNR and CDR2 FQNEAQ come from the germline V gene (reference sequence). CDR3 length: 14 residues. V was cut by 0 bases and J by 10 bases, with 12 bases left in between. The CDR3, as DNA: TGTGCCAGCAGCTTAGCCGAGGTGGAGATAAAACTGTTTTTT. It translates to CASSLAEVEIKLFF.